This T cell receptor (beta chain) was documented in a study of T-cell reconstitution after alpha-beta-depleted transplantation in children. This clonotype was detected many times. The target antigen is unknown. Broader study findings: One year after transplant, T-cell counts and diversity came mostly from newly produced T cells. It was reported that alpha-beta T cells came from several hundred expanded graft clones (about two months after transplant).

The V gene's germline CDR1 is ENHRY and CDR2 SYGVKD. Trimming cost V 6 bases and J 6 bases, with 4 bases left between them. The CDR3 has 10 residues. It was with unique molecular identifiers that the TCRbeta library was prepared. TCRdb reprocessed the PCR reads with MiXCR, giving one entry per CDR3 protein. The sample lists 200,000 to 250,000 distinct CDR3 sequences; around 8% were seen once. The sample consisted of PBMCs, mostly from graft donor cells, taken 180 days after TCRalphabeta/CD19-depleted stem cell transplant. The V and J genes are TRBV10-3 and TRBJ2-3; D gene unclear. The sequence derives from a male patient aged 10 to 17 who had a stem cell transplant for acute lymphoblastic leukemia, so the T cells may come from the graft donor. The CDR3 DNA reads TGTGCCATCAGGGGGGATACGCAGTATTTT. It yields the protein CAIRGDTQYF.